This passage covers 19 T cell receptor beta chains from one sample sequenced in a study of post-analysis software for immune sequencing data (dated by TCRdb to about 2015). Here is what the overall study found, with its caveats: Patients showed significantly higher frequencies than controls for about five TRBV segments, among them TRBV5-6, TRBV5-1 and TRBV20-1.

Library preparation was by PCR. The sequencer listed for this sample is Illumina HiSeq 2500. Unique molecular identifiers were incorporated into TCR beta cDNA libraries to reduce PCR and sequencing biases. The raw public reads went through TCRdb reprocessing: fastp at Q25, MiXCR clone calling, in-frame beta chains kept. Entries are consolidated by CDR3 protein sequence, retaining the most common genes and DNA. Recorded for this sample are 150,000 to 200,000 distinct CDR3 sequences; about 32% of them occurred a single time. The ten biggest clones cover 1.5% of the sample. No antigens are known for them. Sequenced input: blood. These receptors were obtained from a girl under 18 with multiple sclerosis.

This clonotype has just a few counts. The rearrangement joins TRBV3-1 to TRBJ2-3, with D maybe TRBD1 (8 bases). The CDR3 runs to 17 residues. The germline gives CDR1 LGHDT, CDR2 YNNKEL (reference sequence). The V end lost 3 bases, the J end lost 3 bases, and 19 bases lay between the germline ends. CDR3 in amino acids: CASSQVVTGEGTDTQYF. In nucleotides, the CDR3 is TGTGCCAGCAGCCAGGTGGTGACAGGGGAGGGGACAGATACGCAGTATTTT.

This clonotype showed up many times. This chain connects TRBV5-5 to TRBJ2-1, with 11 bases that match TRBD1. The CDR3 runs to 19 residues. The V gene's germline CDR1 is SGHKS and CDR2 YYEKEE (reference sequence). Losses at the gene ends were 6 bases for V and 8 bases for J; bases not matched to a gene: 22. The CDR3 region is CASTSRLVPGQGGGDEQFF. Written as DNA, the CDR3 is TGTGCCAGCACCTCCCGATTGGTACCGGGACAGGGGGGAGGGGATGAGCAGTTCTTC.

This clonotype was recorded a few times. The rearrangement uses TRBV24-1 and TRBJ2-1, with D unclear. The CDR3 consists of 13 residues. The V gene's germline CDR1 is KGHDR and CDR2 SFDVKD. V was shortened by 7 bases and J by 9 bases, with 15 bases between the two germline ends. The CDR3 spells CATSKTALSEQFF. The DNA of the CDR3 is TGTGCCACCAGCAAGACTGCGCTTAGTGAGCAGTTCTTC.

The table lists this clonotype with many counts. This CDR3 reads CASSGQGADTQYF. The CDR3 region has the DNA TGTGCCAGCAGCGGACAGGGGGCGGATACGCAGTATTTT. The rearrangement joins TRBV7-9 to TRBJ2-3; 11 positions agree with TRBD1. The CDR3 totals 13 residues. The V and J ends lost 5 bases and 6 bases, in that order; junction bases with no gene match: 1. Germline-derived CDR1 and CDR2 are SEHNR and FQNEAQ (reference sequence).

This clonotype has a count of ten or more. This chain joins TRBV20-1 and TRBJ2-7, with D perhaps TRBD2 (6 bases). Trimming pared 3 bases from V and 4 bases from J, leaving 19 bases between. The CDR3 extends over 15 amino acids. CDR1 is DFQATT, CDR2 SNEGSKA, per germline (reference sequence). CDR3 nucleotide sequence: TGCAGTGCTAGTCCCAGGCTAGCGACCCTTTACGAGCAGTACTTC. Residues: CSASPRLATLYEQYF.

The CDR3 DNA reads as TGTGCCAGCAGCCCGCTTGGGCCCTACGAGCAGTACTTC. Translated: CASSPLGPYEQYF. This chain joins TRBV7-6 and TRBJ2-7; D remains ambiguous. Looked up from germline, CDR1 is SGHVS and CDR2 is FNYEAQ. The CDR3 is made up of 13 amino acids. The ends were cut back, 5 bases at V and 2 bases at J, with 10 bases in the middle.

This clonotype was counted once. The J gene is TRBJ1-1, the V gene TRBV5-1, with 7 bases identical to TRBD1. V gave up 4 bases and J gave up 4 bases; unmatched junction bases: 7. CDR1 is SGHRS and CDR2 is YFSETQ in the germline V gene. The CDR3 sequence is 14 residues long. The DNA of the CDR3 is TGCGCCAGCAGCGGGGGACAGTTGGGCACTGAAGCTTTCTTT. Encoded protein: CASSGGQLGTEAFF.

The V call is TRBV6-6, the J call TRBJ2-1, with 14 bases that match TRBD2. This CDR3 has 15 residues. Unmatched junction bases numbered 6, after V lost 6 bases and J lost 8 bases. CDR1 and CDR2 (germline): MNHNY, SVGAGI (reference sequence). The CDR3 bases are TGTGCCAGCAGGGGGACTAGCGGGAGTTTATATGAGCAGTTCTTC. It specifies CASRGTSGSLYEQFF.

The chain joins TRBV6-6 to TRBJ2-7, with 7 positions matching TRBD1. The J segment lost 2 bases and the V segment lost 2 bases, leaving 3 bases of the junction unmatched. Germline V CDR1 and CDR2: MNHNY, SVGAGI (reference sequence). The CDR3 sequence is 14 residues long. This CDR3 reads CASSYHTGAYEQYF. The DNA of the CDR3 is TGTGCCAGCAGTTACCATACAGGGGCCTACGAGCAGTACTTC.

Many counts were recorded for this clonotype. This chain connects TRBV27 to TRBJ1-2; 10 nucleotides agree with TRBD1. Trimming at V came to 5 bases and at J to 6 bases, leaving 6 bases not matched to a gene. The CDR3 loop spans 14 amino acids. Germline V lookup: CDR1 MNHEY, CDR2 SMNVEV (reference sequence). DNA of the CDR3: TGTGCCAGCAGTCCGATCGACAGGGGGCATGGCTACACCTTC. Its translation: CASSPIDRGHGYTF.

This clonotype was observed many times. The chain couples TRBV2 to TRBJ2-1; 12 nucleotides line up with TRBD2. Germline CDR1 SNHLY, CDR2 FYNNEI. This CDR3 comprises 15 residues. With 8 bases clipped from V and 7 bases from J, the junction kept 9 bases outside the gene matches. The CDR3 region is CASLRSSGRANEQFF. The CDR3 region has the DNA TGTGCCAGCTTAAGGTCTAGCGGGAGGGCAAATGAGCAGTTCTTC.

Concerning this clonotype itself: A much more abundant neighbour one base away suggests this may be a read error. The gene calls are TRBV29-1 and TRBJ2-3, with TRBD1 matching over 8 bases. From germline, CDR1 is SQVTM and CDR2 ANQGSEA. The CDR3 sequence is 15 residues long. The CDR3 here is CSAEQGEVAADTQYF. The CDR3 DNA is TGCAGCGCTGAACAGGGGGAGGTGGCTGCAGATACGCAGTATTTT.

The sample holds many counts of this clonotype. The chain employs TRBV11-2 and TRBJ2-7; D is unclear. V was clipped by 1 base and J by 1 base, with 14 bases between them. The length of the CDR3 is 16 residues. CDR1 and CDR2 (germline): SGHAT, FQNNGV. This CDR3 is CASSLGGSTNSYEQYF. The CDR3 DNA sequence: TGTGCCAGCAGCTTAGGTGGCTCGACCAATTCCTACGAGCAGTACTTC.

The chain employs TRBV23-1 and TRBJ2-1; possible D gene TRBD2, 6 bases. TRBV23-1 is treated as an ORF (open reading frame) with a function not yet certain. The CDR3 is 19 residues long. V lost 0 bases, J lost 5 bases, and 23 bases lay in between. The chain's CDR3 is CASSQSSSSTRGSHNEQFF. The CDR3 nucleotides are TGCGCCAGCAGTCAATCATCGTCCTCAACACGGGGGTCTCACAATGAGCAGTTCTTC.

This chain links TRBV11-2 with TRBJ2-2, with 13 bases fitting TRBD2. The CDR3 consists of 18 residues. The ends lost 1 base at V and 3 bases at J; junction bases unmatched: 5. Germline CDR1 is SGHAT and CDR2 is FQNNGV. The CDR3 region has the DNA TGTGCCAGCAGCTTAGGGACTAGCGGGAGTGTGTACACCGGGGAGCTGTTTTTT. This codes for CASSLGTSGSVYTGELFF.

This clonotype has a single count. With a much larger clone just one base away, this may be a read error. The chain recombines TRBV7-2 with TRBJ2-1; D possibly corresponds to TRBD1 (5 bases). TRBJ2-7 matches the DNA end more closely, so the J call is doubtful. This CDR3 is 15 amino acids long. Per germline, CDR1 SGHTA and CDR2 FQGNSA. The CDR3 reads CASSSRGLSYNEQYF. CDR3 bases: TGTGCCAGCAGCTCAAGGGGCCTCTCCTACAATGAGCAGTACTTC.

As regards this clonotype: A much larger clone lies one base from this, so it may be a read error. V usage is TRBV7-6 and J usage is TRBJ2-3, with D hard to call. Trimming took off 3 bases at V and 7 bases at J, with 8 bases between the two ends. The germline CDR1 and CDR2 sequences are SGHVS and FNYEAQ. The CDR3 runs 12 residues. The CDR3 reads CASSLDSNTQYF. The CDR3 DNA reads TGTGCCAGCAGCTTGGATTCGAATACGCAGTATTTT.

This clonotype has a count of ten or more. This chain connects TRBV20-1 to TRBJ2-3, with 8 bases matching TRBD2. The V and J ends lost 3 bases and 4 bases, in that order; junction bases with no gene match: 6. The CDR3 spans 14 residues. Germline-derived CDR1 and CDR2 are DFQATT and SNEGSKA (reference sequence). Here the CDR3 DNA reads TGCAGTGCTAGTTCCGGGAGGGATTCAGATACGCAGTATTTT. Its translation: CSASSGRDSDTQYF.

In its sample, this clonotype was seen many times. V usage is TRBV20-1 and J usage is TRBJ2-1, with 11 bases that match TRBD2. Per the germline V gene, CDR1 is DFQATT and CDR2 is SNEGSKA (reference sequence). The CDR3 length is 15 residues. CDR3 amino acids: CSARLAGNIYNEQFF. The CDR3 nucleotides are TGCAGCGCGAGACTAGCGGGAAATATCTACAATGAGCAGTTCTTC.